What follows are 26 T cell receptor beta chains derived from one specimen sequenced in a study of spatial heterogeneity in lung cancer. Findings and caveats of the study: It was found that expanded intratumoral alpha and beta TCR counts tracked tumor mutation counts.

Their recognized antigens are unknown. Time point meaning: sample taken at primary tumor resection. TCRdb reprocessed the 5' RACE reads with MiXCR, giving one entry per CDR3 protein. The table has 4,800 or so distinct CDR3 sequences, around 12% seen once; the top ten hold over 25%. The sequences come from lung tumor tissue, collected at surgery. The receptors were sampled from a male donor with early-stage non-small cell lung cancer.

This clonotype was counted at least ten times. Little can be read into the size of this beta chain, an off-target read in a library designed for alpha chains. This sequence joins TRBV5-1 and TRBJ2-5; 12 bases are a match to TRBD2. The CDR3 totals 15 residues. V was pared by 3 bases and J by 5 bases, with 5 bases of the junction left unmatched. CDR1 is SGHRS, CDR2 YFSETQ, per germline. The CDR3 DNA reads TGCGCCAGCAGCTCGACTAGCGGGGGATTGGAGACCCAGTACTTC. It is translated as CASSSTSGGLETQYF.

This clonotype was counted many times. This beta chain is an unintended read in a library built for alpha chains; its size means little. V is TRBV7-2 and J is TRBJ2-7, with D perhaps matching TRBD2 (6 bases). CDR3 length: 15 residues. Germline CDR1 is SGHTA and CDR2 is FQGNSA. V lost 5 bases and J 4 bases, leaving 18 bases between the germline ends. CDR3 nucleotides: TGTGCCAGCAGCGTAGGCGGGACCGCAGTATACGAGCAGTACTTC. It encodes CASSVGGTAVYEQYF.

This clonotype showed up many times. This beta chain slipped into a library made for alpha chains as a stray read, so its size is not meaningful. The V gene is TRBV7-9, the J gene TRBJ2-3, with D perhaps given as TRBD1 or TRBD2 (5 bases each). This CDR3 is 15 amino acids long. CDR1 is SEHNR and CDR2 is FQNEAQ in the germline V gene (reference sequence). V gave up 2 bases and J gave up 3 bases, with 12 bases separating them. CDR3 region: CASSLLRDGTDTQYF. The CDR3, as DNA: TGTGCCAGCAGCTTACTCCGGGACGGGACAGATACGCAGTATTTT.

This clonotype was seen many times. One end of the junction varies from germline; a read error may be responsible. The library was prepared for alpha chains; this beta chain is a stray read, so its frequency means little. V is TRBV20-1 and J is TRBJ1-6; perhaps TRBD1 as D (6 bases). CDR3 size: 14 residues. Germline values: CDR1 DFQATT, CDR2 SNEGSKA (reference sequence). The CDR3: CSARPPGQGIPLPF. The CDR3 DNA follows: TGCAGTGCTAGGCCCCCGGGACAAGGAATACCCCTCCCCTTT.

This clonotype came up many times. The size of this beta chain means little, since it is a stray read in a library made for alpha chains. This chain links TRBV7-3 with TRBJ2-3; D possibly uses TRBD1 or TRBD2 (5 bases each). Germline loops: CDR1 SGHTA, CDR2 FQGTGA. Trimming removed 4 bases at V and 5 bases at J, with 16 bases between. The CDR3 has 15 amino acids. The CDR3 loop is CASSWSSTRGDTQYF. As DNA, the CDR3 is TGTGCCAGCAGCTGGTCATCTACTAGGGGAGATACGCAGTATTTT. The entire variable domain, with the rest obtained from reference TRBV7-3 and TRBJ2-3, is as follows: GAGVSQTPSNKVTEKGKYVELRCDPISGHTALYWYRQSLGQGPEFLIYFQGTGAADDSGLPNDRFFAVRPEGSVSTLKIQRTERGDSAVYLCASSWSSTRGDTQYFGPGTRLTVL.

This clonotype is labeled as medium-sized (0.01 to 0.1%). This beta chain represents an off-target read in a library built for alpha chains; its size is of limited meaning. The genes are TRBV11-2 and TRBJ2-6; TRBD2 aligns across 12 bases. Trimming removed 5 bases from V and 0 bases from J; junction bases left unmatched: 5. The germline gives CDR1 SGHAT, CDR2 FQNNGV. The CDR3 has 18 amino acids. The CDR3 bases are TGTGCCAGCAGCCTGAAGACTAGCGGGAGCTCTGGGGCCAACGTCCTGACTTTC. Protein product: CASSLKTSGSSGANVLTF.

By share, this clonotype counts as medium-sized. The junction and the germline gene differ at one end; a read error may be behind it. Being off target in a library aimed at alpha chains, this beta chain has a size of little meaning. The chain is built from TRBV7-7 and TRBJ2-5; D perhaps matches TRBD2 (7 bases). Germline assignment: CDR1 SSHAT and CDR2 FNYEAQ (reference sequence). The CDR3 covers 14 residues. CDR3 loop: CASSQGGGMETQYF. The CDR3 DNA is TGTGCTAGCAGCCAAGGCGGGGGCATGGAGACCCAGTACTTC.

By proportion, this clonotype is medium-sized. This beta chain slipped into a library made for alpha chains as a stray read, so its size is not meaningful. The rearrangement uses TRBV20-1 and TRBJ2-5; D ambiguous. This CDR3 region has 10 residues. V dropped 6 bases and J dropped 5 bases, with 7 bases sitting between them. Germline CDR1 is DFQATT and CDR2 is SNEGSKA (reference sequence). The DNA of the CDR3 is TGCAGTGCCCCCCTGGAGACCCAGTACTTC. It encodes CSAPLETQYF.

This clonotype has at least ten counts. This beta chain is a stray sequence in a library constructed for alpha chains; its clone size is not meaningful. The rearrangement joins TRBV29-1 to TRBJ2-1; no definite D call. V was pared by 7 bases and J by 1 base, with 11 bases between. Germline V gene lookup returns CDR1 SQVTM and CDR2 ANQGSEA. The CDR3 runs to 13 residues. Here the CDR3 reads CSGTYISYNEQFF. CDR3 bases: TGCAGCGGCACTTATATTTCCTACAATGAGCAGTTCTTC.

This clonotype showed up many times. Since the library was made to target alpha chains, this beta chain is a stray read and its abundance is not meaningful. V is TRBV6-6 and J is TRBJ1-5; D not certain. Trimming left V 0 bases short and J 7 bases short, with 10 bases between. The CDR3 runs 14 residues. Germline V gene data show CDR1 as MNHNY and CDR2 as SVGAGI (reference sequence). This CDR3 is CASSYSDGSQPQHF. The CDR3 DNA sequence: TGTGCCAGCAGTTACTCGGACGGGTCCCAGCCCCAGCATTTT.

By share, this clonotype counts as medium-sized. The library was prepared for alpha chains; this beta chain is a stray read, so its frequency means little. V usage is TRBV20-1 and J usage is TRBJ2-1; D call uncertain. Germline V gene lookup returns CDR1 DFQATT and CDR2 SNEGSKA (reference sequence). The V end was cut by 2 bases, the J end by 9 bases, with 8 bases between. The CDR3 length is 11 residues. The CDR3 sequence: CSARKVVEQFF. As DNA, the CDR3 is TGCAGTGCTAGAAAGGTGGTTGAGCAGTTCTTC.

In its sample, this clonotype is medium-sized. Within a library made for alpha chains, this beta chain is off target, and its count is uninformative. V and J are TRBV6-2 or TRBV6-3 and TRBJ2-5; 13 nucleotides align to TRBD2. The CDR3 length is 15 residues. J lost 4 bases, V lost 7 bases, and 6 bases had no gene match. Looked up from germline, CDR1 is MNHEY and CDR2 is SVGEGT. The CDR3 protein is CASISRTSGRETQYF. CDR3 nucleotides: TGTGCCAGCATCTCCCGGACTAGCGGGAGAGAGACCCAGTACTTC.

This clonotype occurred many times. This beta chain is off target for a library built for alpha chains, so its abundance means little. V and J are TRBV7-2 and TRBJ2-6; D not resolved. This CDR3 has 14 residues. V was trimmed by 6 bases and J by 0 bases, leaving 6 bases between them. CDR1 and CDR2 from the germline V gene are SGHTA and FQGNSA. The CDR3 DNA reads TGTGCCAGCAGTCGGAACTCTGGGGCCAACGTCCTGACTTTC. Translation gives CASSRNSGANVLTF.

In this sample, this clonotype turned up many times. This beta chain slipped into a library made for alpha chains as a stray read, so its size is not meaningful. The J gene is TRBJ2-2, the V gene TRBV20-1; D possibly corresponds to TRBD1 (6 bases). Per germline, CDR1 DFQATT and CDR2 SNEGSKA (reference sequence). This CDR3 is built from 15 residues. The V gene lost 0 bases and the J gene lost 6 bases, with 14 bases spanning the gap. CDR3: CSARDSRGRAGELFF. The CDR3 nucleotides are TGCAGTGCTAGAGATAGCAGGGGCCGGGCCGGGGAGCTGTTTTTT.

This clonotype was detected many times. A library made for alpha chains picked up this beta chain off target, so its size means little. The chain is built from TRBV7-2 and TRBJ2-4; 7 nucleotides match TRBD2. V lost 2 bases to trimming and J lost 6 bases; unmatched junction nucleotides: 4. The CDR3 length is 14 residues. Per germline, CDR1 SGHTA and CDR2 FQGNSA. The CDR3 coding sequence is TGTGCCAGCAGCTTAACTAGCGCGACAAACATTCAGTACTTC. Its translation is CASSLTSATNIQYF.

A word on this clonotype: In a library made to pick up alpha chains, this beta chain is a stray read with a size that means little. This chain uses TRBV6-5 with TRBJ1-1; tentative D call: TRBD1 (5 bases). Germline V gene data show CDR1 as MNHEY and CDR2 as SVGAGI. CDR3 length: 14 residues. V was trimmed by 7 bases and J by 10 bases, leaving 22 bases between them. The CDR3 DNA sequence: TGTGCCAGCACCCAACCGGGGCTTTCGAGAGGAGCTTTCTTT. This codes for CASTQPGLSRGAFF.

By frequency in the sample, this clonotype is medium-sized. This beta chain is a stray read from a library made for alpha chains; its abundance is not meaningful. The CDR3 DNA sequence: TGTGCCAGCAGTAACCGGGACAGGGGGTACAATGAGCAGTTCTTC. This codes for CASSNRDRGYNEQFF. This chain uses TRBV6-1 with TRBJ2-1; 11 bases line up with TRBD1. Trimming at V came to 5 bases and at J to 4 bases, leaving 4 bases not matched to a gene. CDR3 length equals 15 residues. Per the germline V gene, CDR1 is MNHNS and CDR2 is SASEGT.

A single count supports this clonotype. Because the library targeted alpha chains, this beta chain is an off-target read whose size means little. V usage is TRBV9 and J usage is TRBJ2-1; 7 bases line up with TRBD1. The trim removed 3 bases at V and 4 bases at J, leaving 4 bases unmatched. This CDR3 comprises 14 residues. From germline, CDR1 is SGDLS and CDR2 YYNGEE. The CDR3 DNA reads TGTGCCAGCAGCGCGGGACAGCGGTACAATGAGCAGTTCTTC. The encoded protein is CASSAGQRYNEQFF.

Comments on this clonotype: Because the library targeted alpha chains, this beta chain is an off-target read whose size means little. This rearrangement joins TRBV27 to TRBJ1-2, with D hard to call. Per the germline V gene, CDR1 is MNHEY and CDR2 is SMNVEV (reference sequence). The CDR3 extends over 13 amino acids. Trimming removed 3 bases from V and 9 bases from J, with 14 bases in between. CDR3 residues: CASSLGSDLSYTF. In DNA form, the CDR3 reads TGTGCCAGCAGTTTGGGCAGTGACCTAAGCTACACCTTC.

At least ten counts were recorded for this clonotype. This beta chain slipped into a library made for alpha chains as a stray read, so its size is not meaningful. The chain has TRBV19 and TRBJ1-5; unclear D gene. Trimming took 7 bases from V and 4 from J, leaving 8 bases between them. Per germline, CDR1 LNHDA and CDR2 SQIVND (reference sequence). CDR3 size: 12 residues. The CDR3 DNA is TGTGCCAGTAAGGCCGAGAATCAGCCCCAGCATTTT. The encoded protein is CASKAENQPQHF.

This clonotype was counted at least ten times. This beta chain appears as a stray read in a library generated for alpha chains; its size is not informative. The chain links TRBV15 to TRBJ2-7; no clear D. Trimming stripped 3 bases from V and 7 bases from J, with 13 bases between. The length of the CDR3 is 13 residues. Germline CDR1 LNHNV, CDR2 YYDKDF (reference sequence). The CDR3 DNA reads TGTGCCACCAGCAGGGAATTGGGATTGGAGCAGTACTTC. Translating gives CATSRELGLEQYF. Based on the CDR3 plus reference TRBV15 and TRBJ2-7, the full variable domain is DAMVIQNPRYQVTQFGKPVTLSCSQTLNHNVMYWYQQKSSQAPKLLFHYYDKDFNNEADTPDNFQSRRPNTSFCFLDIRSPGLGDTAMYLCATSRELGLEQYFGPGTRLTVT.

This clonotype was found many times. The size of this beta chain means little, since it is a stray read in a library made for alpha chains. V and J are TRBV5-1 and TRBJ2-7, with a tentative D call TRBD2 (6 bases). Germline V gives CDR1 SGHRS, CDR2 YFSETQ. The CDR3 is 15 residues long. Trimming stripped 3 bases from V and 2 bases from J, with 15 bases between. CDR3: CASSSGGKGTYEQYF. CDR3 nucleotides: TGCGCCAGCAGCTCGGGCGGGAAAGGGACCTACGAGCAGTACTTC.

Many counts were recorded for this clonotype. This beta chain was picked up by a library intended for alpha chains and is off target, so its count carries little meaning. The V call is TRBV18, the J call TRBJ1-5; D unclear. The CDR3 is 14 amino acids. In germline, CDR1 is KGHSH, CDR2 LQKENI. Deletions cut 3 bases from V and 0 bases from J, with 6 bases between. The CDR3 bases are TGTGCCAGCTCACCGGGAAATAGCAATCAGCCCCAGCATTTT. It encodes CASSPGNSNQPQHF.

Remarks on this clonotype: This beta chain turned up in a library designed for alpha chains; as an off-target read, its abundance says little. The chain recombines TRBV20-1 with TRBJ2-4; D is unresolved. The CDR3 sequence is 16 residues long. The germline V and J ends were trimmed by 3 bases and 0 bases, with 15 bases remaining between them. Germline lookup yields CDR1 DFQATT and CDR2 SNEGSKA (reference sequence). CDR3 DNA: TGCAGTGCTAGCCCCAACACCGGGCTAGCCAAAAACATTCAGTACTTC. Residues: CSASPNTGLAKNIQYF.

This clonotype counts as medium-sized. Since it is a stray read in a library aimed at alpha chains, this beta chain has a size that is not meaningful. The chain joins TRBV24-1 to TRBJ2-3, with a tentative D call TRBD1 (5 bases). In germline, CDR1 is KGHDR, CDR2 SFDVKD. V was clipped by 1 base and J by 3 bases, with 10 bases between them. This CDR3 has 15 amino acids. CDR3 in DNA: TGTGCCACCAGTGATTTAGGGCAGGGTACAGATACGCAGTATTTT. Translated, it gives CATSDLGQGTDTQYF.

About this clonotype: This beta chain was picked up by a library intended for alpha chains and is off target, so its count carries little meaning. The rearrangement links TRBV14 to TRBJ2-1; D is undetermined. The CDR3 is made up of 15 amino acids. Trimming removed 1 base at V and 0 bases at J, with 7 bases between. CDR1 and CDR2 (germline): SGHDN, FVKESK. The CDR3 nucleotides read TGTGCCAGCAGCCAAGTCAGCTTCTCCTACAATGAGCAGTTCTTC. This encodes CASSQVSFSYNEQFF.